This T cell receptor (beta chain) came from a study of CD8+ T cells in alopecia areata. This clone showed up many times. Gene labels here are mouse ones. Sequencing ends 4 residues short of the CDR3 end; the germline J gene provides the rest. The sorting of pooled cutaneous lymph node cells relied on CD4, CD8alpha, NKG2D, NKG2ACE and other markers. The V segment lost 3 bases and the J segment 0 bases; nucleotides outside the gene matches: 2. The CDR3 sequence is 14 residues long. Looked up from germline, CDR1 is LGHNA and CDR2 is YNLKQL (reference sequence). Sequencing relied on a cDNA template that was reverse transcribed from extracted RNA. Using immunoSEQ multiplex PCR, the repertoire was profiled, and TCRdb retains in-frame clones only, with some absent. The sample contains around 290,000 clones, none occurring once; 1.2% lies in the top ten.

The sample taken for sequencing was CD4+ T cells sorted from a lymph node. The V call is TRBV5, the J call TRBJ2-7, with TRBD1 identical over 7 bases. The TCR sequence derives from a C3H/HeJ mouse with alopecia areata. This line is of MHC haplotype H2-k. CDR3 in amino acids: CASSHRDSSYEQYF. CDR3 DNA (partial): TGTGCCAGCAGCCACCGGGACAGCTCCTAT.